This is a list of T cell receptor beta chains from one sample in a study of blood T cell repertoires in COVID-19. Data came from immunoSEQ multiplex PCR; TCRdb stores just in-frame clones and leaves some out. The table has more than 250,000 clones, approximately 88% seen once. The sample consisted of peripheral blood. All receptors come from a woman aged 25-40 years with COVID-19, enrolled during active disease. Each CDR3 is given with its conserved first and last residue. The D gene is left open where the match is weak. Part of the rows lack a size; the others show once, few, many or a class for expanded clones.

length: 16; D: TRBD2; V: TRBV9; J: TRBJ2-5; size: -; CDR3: CASSGGIGEGQETQYF; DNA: TGTGCCAGCAGCGGCGGAATTGGGGAGGGCCAAGAGACCCAGTACTTC
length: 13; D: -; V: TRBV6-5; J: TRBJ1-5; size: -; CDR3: CASQGFSNQPQHF; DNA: TGTGCCAGCCAGGGGTTTAGCAATCAGCCCCAGCATTTT
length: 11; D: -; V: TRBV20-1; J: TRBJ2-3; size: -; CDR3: CSARDRDTQYF; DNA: TGCAGTGCTAGAGACAGGGATACGCAGTATTTT
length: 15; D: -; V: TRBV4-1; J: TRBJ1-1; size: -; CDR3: CASSQTVRLNTEAFF; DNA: TGCGCCAGCAGCCAAACCGTCCGGTTGAACACTGAAGCTTTCTTT
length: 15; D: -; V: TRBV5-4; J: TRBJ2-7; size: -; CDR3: CASSLGGGVGYEQYF; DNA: TGTGCCAGCAGCCTCGGTGGAGGGGTGGGATACGAGCAGTACTTC
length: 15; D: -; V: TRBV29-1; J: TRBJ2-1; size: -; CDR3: CSVRGERGSNNEQFF; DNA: TGCAGCGTTAGGGGGGAGCGGGGCTCCAACAATGAGCAGTTCTTC
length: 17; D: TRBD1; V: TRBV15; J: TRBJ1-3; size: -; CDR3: CATSRWGQGSSGNTIYF; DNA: TGTGCCACCAGCAGATGGGGACAGGGAAGCTCTGGAAACACCATATATTTT
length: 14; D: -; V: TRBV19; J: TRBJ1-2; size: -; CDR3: CASINGFSPYGYTF; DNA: TGTGCCAGTATCAACGGGTTTTCCCCCTATGGCTACACCTTC
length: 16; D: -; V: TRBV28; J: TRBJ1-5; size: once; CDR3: CASSSEGVYSNQPQHF; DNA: TGTGCCAGCAGTTCGGAAGGGGTATATAGCAATCAGCCCCAGCATTTT
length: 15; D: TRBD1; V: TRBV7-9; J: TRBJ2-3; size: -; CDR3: CASSKGTVRADTQYF; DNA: TGTGCCAGCAGCAAAGGGACAGTTCGGGCAGATACGCAGTATTTT
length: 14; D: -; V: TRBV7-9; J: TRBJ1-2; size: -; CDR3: CASSSVGQPYGYTF; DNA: TGTGCCAGCAGCTCGGTGGGGCAGCCCTATGGCTACACCTTC
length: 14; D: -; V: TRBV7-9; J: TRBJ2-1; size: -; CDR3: CASSPEGWANEQFF; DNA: TGTGCCAGCAGCCCCGAGGGCTGGGCCAATGAGCAGTTCTTC
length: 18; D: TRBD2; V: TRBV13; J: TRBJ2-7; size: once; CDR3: CASSSGARRGATGHEQYF; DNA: TGTGCCAGCAGCAGCGGGGCGCGGCGGGGGGCAACGGGGCACGAGCAGTACTTC
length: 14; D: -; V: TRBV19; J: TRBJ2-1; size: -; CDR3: CASSMANHNNEQFF; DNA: TGTGCCAGTAGTATGGCAAATCATAACAATGAGCAGTTCTTC
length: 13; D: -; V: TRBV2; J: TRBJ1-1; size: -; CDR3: CASSNNRDTEAFF; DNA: TGTGCCAGCAGTAATAACAGGGACACTGAAGCTTTCTTT
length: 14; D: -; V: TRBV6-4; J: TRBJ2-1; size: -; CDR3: CASSEASSYNEQFF; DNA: TGTGCCAGCAGTGAAGCTAGCTCCTACAATGAGCAGTTCTTC
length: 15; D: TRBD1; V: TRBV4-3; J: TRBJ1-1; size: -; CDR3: CASSQLRTGYSEAFF; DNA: TGCGCCAGCAGCCAACTTAGGACAGGGTATTCTGAAGCTTTCTTT
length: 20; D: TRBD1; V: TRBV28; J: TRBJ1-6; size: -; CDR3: CASSFPGTGAYSSYNSPLHF; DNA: TGTGCCAGCAGTTTCCCCGGGACAGGGGCATATAGCTCCTATAATTCACCCCTCCACTTT
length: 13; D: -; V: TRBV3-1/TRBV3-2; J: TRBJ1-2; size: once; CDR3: CASSQAAGEGYTF; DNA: TGTGCCAGCAGCCAAGCAGCAGGGGAAGGCTACACCTTC
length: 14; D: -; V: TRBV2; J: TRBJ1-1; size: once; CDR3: CASSEALGGTEAFF; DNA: TGTGCCAGCAGTGAAGCGCTAGGAGGCACTGAAGCTTTCTTT
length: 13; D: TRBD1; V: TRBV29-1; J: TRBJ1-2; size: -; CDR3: CSAYRGRVNGYTF; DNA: TGCAGCGCCTACAGGGGGCGCGTTAATGGCTACACCTTC
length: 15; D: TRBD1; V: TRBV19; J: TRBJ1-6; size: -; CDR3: CASSMDRDRGSPLHF; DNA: TGTGCCAGTAGTATGGACCGGGACAGGGGTTCACCCCTCCACTTT
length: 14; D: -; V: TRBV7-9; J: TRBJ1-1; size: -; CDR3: CASSPEGGALEAFF; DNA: TGTGCCAGCAGCCCCGAAGGGGGGGCTCTTGAAGCTTTCTTT
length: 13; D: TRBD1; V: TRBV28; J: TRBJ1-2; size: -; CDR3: CASSTGTGGGYTF; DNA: TGTGCCAGCAGTACCGGGACAGGGGGAGGCTACACCTTC
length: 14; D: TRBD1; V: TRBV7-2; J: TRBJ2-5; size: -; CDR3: CASSTRDSQETQYF; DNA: TGTGCCAGCAGTACCCGGGACAGCCAAGAGACCCAGTACTTC
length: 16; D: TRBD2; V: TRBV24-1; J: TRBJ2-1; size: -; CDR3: CATSDPSGGSYDEQFF; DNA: TGTGCCACCAGTGATCCTAGCGGGGGATCATACGATGAGCAGTTCTTC
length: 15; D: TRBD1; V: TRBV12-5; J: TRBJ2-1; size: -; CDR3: CASGLFGTGRNEQFF; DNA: TGTGCTAGTGGTTTGTTTGGGACAGGGCGCAATGAGCAGTTCTTC
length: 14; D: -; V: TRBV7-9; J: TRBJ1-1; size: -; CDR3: CASSLGGPKTEAFF; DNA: TGTGCCAGCAGCTTAGGCGGCCCGAAAACTGAAGCTTTCTTT
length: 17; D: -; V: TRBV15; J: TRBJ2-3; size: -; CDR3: CATSRKGGGAIPDTQYF; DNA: TGTGCCACCAGCAGAAAGGGTGGCGGGGCTATTCCAGATACGCAGTATTTT
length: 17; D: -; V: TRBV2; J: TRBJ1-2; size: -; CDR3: CASSEEEGPHLNYGYTF; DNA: TGTGCCAGCAGTGAAGAAGAGGGTCCGCACCTTAACTATGGCTACACCTTC
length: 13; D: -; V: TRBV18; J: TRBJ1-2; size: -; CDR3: CASSPSTEYGYTF; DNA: TGTGCCAGCTCCCCTTCGACAGAATATGGCTACACCTTC
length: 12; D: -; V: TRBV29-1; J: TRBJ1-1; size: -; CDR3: CSAGEEGTEAFF; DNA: TGCAGCGCCGGGGAAGAAGGCACTGAAGCTTTCTTT
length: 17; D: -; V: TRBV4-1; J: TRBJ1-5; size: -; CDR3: CASSQDGFRTGDQPQHF; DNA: TGCGCCAGCAGCCAAGATGGTTTTAGAACGGGGGATCAGCCCCAGCATTTT
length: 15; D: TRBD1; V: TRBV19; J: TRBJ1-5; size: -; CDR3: CASSSRTGVYQPQHF; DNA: TGTGCCAGTAGTTCTCGGACAGGGGTATATCAGCCCCAGCATTTT
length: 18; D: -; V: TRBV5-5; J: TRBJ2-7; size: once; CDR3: CASSLAKLLGGGSYEQYF; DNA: TGTGCCAGCAGCTTGGCCAAATTGTTAGGGGGTGGCTCCTACGAGCAGTACTTC
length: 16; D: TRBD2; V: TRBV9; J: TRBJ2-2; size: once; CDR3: CASSGALAGGPGELFF; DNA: TGTGCCAGCAGCGGAGCCTTGGCGGGGGGTCCCGGGGAGCTGTTTTTT
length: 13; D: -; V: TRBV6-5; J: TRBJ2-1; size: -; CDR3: CAASRVSYNEQFF; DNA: TGTGCCGCAAGCAGGGTCTCCTACAATGAGCAGTTCTTC